The TCR beta chain described here comes from a study of blood T cell repertoires in COVID-19. Study background: Sites in the United States, Italy and Spain provided acute and convalescent COVID-19 samples. Sample material is recorded as cDNA or gDNA derived from T cells, B-cell-depleted T cells, or PBMCs.

Per the study methods: The assay estimated nucleated cells by amplifying reference gene primers. Produced via immunoSEQ multiplex PCR; TCRdb's table is partial and in-frame only. V and J calls plus clone size are reproduced from that table; the DNA served to infer D and trimming. The top ten clones hold 0.5% to 0.7% of a sample with 30,000 or so clones, roughly 90% of them seen once. The V gene's germline CDR1 is LNHDA and CDR2 SQIVND (reference sequence). The CDR3 length is 15 residues. J was trimmed by 4 bases and V by 1 base; bases with no gene match: 5. Sequencing was done on a sample of peripheral blood. This receptor was obtained from a woman aged 40 to 55 with active or convalescent COVID-19. The chain carries TRBV19 and TRBJ1-2; 8 nucleotides align to TRBD1. CDR3 nucleotide sequence: TGTGCCAGTAGTATAGGCGCAGGGGGCCCCTATGGCTACACCTTC. Translated: CASSIGAGGPYGYTF.